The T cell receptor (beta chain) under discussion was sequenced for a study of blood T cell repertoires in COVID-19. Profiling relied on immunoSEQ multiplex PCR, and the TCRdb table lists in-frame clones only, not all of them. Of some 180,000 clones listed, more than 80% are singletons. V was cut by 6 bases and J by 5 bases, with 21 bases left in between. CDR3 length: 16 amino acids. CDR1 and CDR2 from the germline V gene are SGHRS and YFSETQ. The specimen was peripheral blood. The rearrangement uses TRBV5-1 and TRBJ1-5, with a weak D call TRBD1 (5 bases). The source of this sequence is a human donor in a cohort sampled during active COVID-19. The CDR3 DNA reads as TGCGCCAGCATCTACAGGACCGAAGATATTGATCAGCCCCAGCATTTT. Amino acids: CASIYRTEDIDQPQHF.